Described below is a single TCR beta chain sequence and its context. This specimen comes from a study of somatic mutations in cytotoxic T cells in rheumatoid arthritis. The assay was immunoSEQ multiplex PCR, and TCRdb's table has in-frame clones only and misses some. The repertoire consists of under 7,500 clones, with 85% to 90% occurring once and the leading ten covering roughly 25%. Sequencing was done on a sample of CD8+ T cells sorted from blood. The receptor's source is an older woman with rheumatoid arthritis.

CDR3 bases: TGTGCCAGCAGCTTAGGCCGCGGGACAGGGCCAGACACAGATACGCAGTATTTT. Translation: CASSLGRGTGPDTDTQYF. The V call is TRBV11-2, the J call TRBJ2-3; TRBD1 aligns across 9 bases. This CDR3 comprises 18 residues. J was trimmed by 2 bases and V by 1 base; bases with no gene match: 10. Germline loops: CDR1 SGHAT, CDR2 FQNNGV.